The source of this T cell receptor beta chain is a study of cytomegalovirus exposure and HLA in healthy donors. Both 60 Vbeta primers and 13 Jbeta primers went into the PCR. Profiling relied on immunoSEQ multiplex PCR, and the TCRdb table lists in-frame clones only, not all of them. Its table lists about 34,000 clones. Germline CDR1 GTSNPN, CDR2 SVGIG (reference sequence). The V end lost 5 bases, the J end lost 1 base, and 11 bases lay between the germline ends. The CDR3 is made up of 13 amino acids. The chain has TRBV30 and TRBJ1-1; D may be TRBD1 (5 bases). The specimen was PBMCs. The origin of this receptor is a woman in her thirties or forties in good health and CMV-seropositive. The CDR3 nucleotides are TGTGCCTGGTGGGCGGGGGGGAACACTGAAGCTTTCTTT. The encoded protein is CAWWAGGNTEAFF.